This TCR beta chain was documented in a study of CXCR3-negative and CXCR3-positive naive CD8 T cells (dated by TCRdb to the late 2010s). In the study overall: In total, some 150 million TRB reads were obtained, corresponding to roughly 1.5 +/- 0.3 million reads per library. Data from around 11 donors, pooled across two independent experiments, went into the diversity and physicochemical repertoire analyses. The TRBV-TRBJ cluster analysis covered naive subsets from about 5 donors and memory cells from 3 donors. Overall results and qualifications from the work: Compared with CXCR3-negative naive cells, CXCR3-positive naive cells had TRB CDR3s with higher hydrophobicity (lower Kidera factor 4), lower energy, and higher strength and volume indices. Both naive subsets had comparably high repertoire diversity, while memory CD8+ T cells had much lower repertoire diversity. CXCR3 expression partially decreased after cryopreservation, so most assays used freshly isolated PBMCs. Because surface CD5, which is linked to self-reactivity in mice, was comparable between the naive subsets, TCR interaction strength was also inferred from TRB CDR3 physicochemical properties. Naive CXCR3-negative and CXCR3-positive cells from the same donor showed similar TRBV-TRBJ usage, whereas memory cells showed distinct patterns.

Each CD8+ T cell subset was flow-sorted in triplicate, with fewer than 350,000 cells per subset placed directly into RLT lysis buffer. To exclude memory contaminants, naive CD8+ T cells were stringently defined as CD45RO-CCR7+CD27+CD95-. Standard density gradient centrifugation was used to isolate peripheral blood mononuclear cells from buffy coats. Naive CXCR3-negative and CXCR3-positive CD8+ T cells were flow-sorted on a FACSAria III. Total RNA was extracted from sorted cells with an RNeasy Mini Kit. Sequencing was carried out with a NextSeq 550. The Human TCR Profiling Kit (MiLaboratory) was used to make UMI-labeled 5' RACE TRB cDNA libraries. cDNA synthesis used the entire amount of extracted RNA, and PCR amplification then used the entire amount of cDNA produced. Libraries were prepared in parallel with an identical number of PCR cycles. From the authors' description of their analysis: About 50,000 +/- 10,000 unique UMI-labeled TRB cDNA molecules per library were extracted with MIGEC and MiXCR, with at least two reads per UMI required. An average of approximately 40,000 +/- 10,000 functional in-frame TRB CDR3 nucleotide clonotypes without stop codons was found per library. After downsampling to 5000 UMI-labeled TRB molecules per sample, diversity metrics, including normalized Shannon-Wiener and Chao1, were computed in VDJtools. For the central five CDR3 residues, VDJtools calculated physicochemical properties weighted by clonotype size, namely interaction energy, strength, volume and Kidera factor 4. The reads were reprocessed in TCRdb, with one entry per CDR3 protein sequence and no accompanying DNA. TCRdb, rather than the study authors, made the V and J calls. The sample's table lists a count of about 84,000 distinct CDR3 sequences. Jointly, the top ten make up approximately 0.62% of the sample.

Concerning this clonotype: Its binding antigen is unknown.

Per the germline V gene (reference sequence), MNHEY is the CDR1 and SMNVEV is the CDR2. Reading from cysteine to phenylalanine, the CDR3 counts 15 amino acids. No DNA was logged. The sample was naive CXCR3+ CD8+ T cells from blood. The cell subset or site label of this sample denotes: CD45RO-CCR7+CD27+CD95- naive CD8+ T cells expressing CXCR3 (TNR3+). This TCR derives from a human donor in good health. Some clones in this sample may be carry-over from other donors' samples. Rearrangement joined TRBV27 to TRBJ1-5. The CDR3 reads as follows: CASSPTTRTERPQHF.